This entry lists 27 T cell receptor beta chains sequenced from one sample in a study of blood T cell repertoires in COVID-19. Here immunoSEQ multiplex PCR was the method, and the copy in TCRdb shows in-frame clones only, minus some. Of 50,000 to 65,000 clones listed, 76% are singletons. Sequencing input: peripheral blood. All receptors derive from a woman in her forties or fifties with active or convalescent COVID-19.

This clone was seen only a few times. The CDR3 region is CAGYRGGYNSPLHF. DNA of the CDR3: TGTGCCGGGTACAGGGGGGGCTATAATTCACCCCTCCACTTT. This chain joins TRBV19 and TRBJ1-6, with 8 nucleotides matching TRBD1. The CDR3 is 14 amino acids. Germline V gives CDR1 LNHDA, CDR2 SQIVND (reference sequence). The V gene end was trimmed by 11 bases and the J gene end by 3 bases; junction bases not matched to a gene: 6.

The chain carries TRBV9 and TRBJ2-1; 9 nucleotides match TRBD2. Germline V gene sequence: CDR1 SGDLS, CDR2 YYNGEE. V gave up 0 bases and J gave up 7 bases; unmatched junction bases: 11. The CDR3 runs to 17 residues. In DNA form, the CDR3 reads TGTGCCAGCAGCGTAGGGGGAGGCGGGAGGGCCGGGAATGAGCAGTTCTTC. Encoded protein: CASSVGGGGRAGNEQFF.

J is TRBJ2-6 and V is TRBV7-8, with 9 bases lining up with TRBD1. The CDR3 spans 17 residues. Per the germline V gene, CDR1 is SGHVS and CDR2 is FQNEAQ. V shed 8 bases and J 0 bases; nucleotides not matched to a gene: 8. The CDR3 sequence is CASGATGGSSGANVLTF. In DNA form, the CDR3 reads TGTGCCAGCGGCGCGACAGGGGGTTCCTCTGGGGCCAACGTCCTGACTTTC.

This chain connects TRBV27 to TRBJ1-5, with D tentatively TRBD1 (6 bases). The length of the CDR3 is 14 residues. Per germline, CDR1 MNHEY and CDR2 SMNVEV (reference sequence). The germline V and J ends were trimmed by 1 base and 7 bases, with 11 bases remaining between them. CDR3 in DNA: TGTGCCAGCAGTTTATGGGGGGGCGGACAGCCCCAGCATTTT. Its protein product is CASSLWGGGQPQHF.

The chain has TRBV30 and TRBJ2-5, with D unresolved. V was clipped by 2 bases and J by 2 bases, with 12 bases between them. The CDR3 contains 14 residues. The germline V gene encodes CDR1 GTSNPN and CDR2 SVGIG (reference sequence). The CDR3 region has the DNA TGTGCCTGGAGTTCCAGGCAACGACAAGAGACCCAGTACTTC. Its protein is CAWSSRQRQETQYF.

The chain uses TRBV25-1 and TRBJ1-2; tentatively, D is TRBD1 (6 bases). The germline gives CDR1 MGHDK, CDR2 SYGVNS. CDR3 length equals 18 residues. Trimming took 3 bases from V and 0 from J, leaving 20 bases between them. The chain's CDR3 is CASSDLFDRSEANYGYTF. The DNA of the CDR3 is TGTGCCAGCAGTGACCTCTTCGACAGGAGTGAAGCTAACTATGGCTACACCTTC.

V is TRBV7-2 and J is TRBJ2-7, with D unclear. The V gene's germline CDR1 is SGHTA and CDR2 FQGNSA. This CDR3 spans 12 amino acids. The germline V and J ends were trimmed by 3 bases and 6 bases, with 9 bases remaining between them. The CDR3 protein is CASSFRSREQYF. The CDR3 region has the DNA TGTGCCAGCAGCTTTAGGAGCCGCGAGCAGTACTTC.

V gene TRBV10-3 combines with J gene TRBJ2-7; 9 bases are a match to TRBD1. J gave up 4 bases and V 10 bases, and 8 bases lay outside the gene matches. Germline-derived CDR1 and CDR2 are ENHRY and SYGVKD. The CDR3 runs 13 residues. CDR3 coding DNA: TGTGCCACCCTACCGGGACAGGGTTACGAGCAGTACTTC. It specifies CATLPGQGYEQYF.

The rearrangement joins TRBV2 to TRBJ1-6; 8 bases align to TRBD1. The germline gives CDR1 SNHLY, CDR2 FYNNEI. With 7 bases clipped from V and 5 bases from J, the junction kept 7 bases outside the gene matches. The CDR3 consists of 15 residues. For the CDR3, the DNA is TGTGCCAGCAAGGGACAGGCGTCAAATAATTCACCCCTCCACTTT. It yields the protein CASKGQASNNSPLHF.

V and J are TRBV5-1 and TRBJ1-1; 7 bases fit TRBD1. With 0 bases clipped from V and 2 bases from J, the junction kept 7 bases outside the gene matches. The germline V gene has CDR1 SGHRS and CDR2 YFSETQ. This CDR3 comprises 16 residues. The CDR3 reads CASSLGQGGGNTEAFF. The CDR3 nucleotides are TGCGCCAGCAGCTTGGGACAGGGAGGCGGAAACACTGAAGCTTTCTTT.

This chain links TRBV12-3 or TRBV12-4 with TRBJ1-2, with 9 bases aligning to TRBD1. CDR3 size: 12 residues. J was trimmed by 5 bases and V by 8 bases; bases with no gene match: 3. DNA of the CDR3: TGTGCCAGCGGGACAGGGAAATATGGCTACACCTTC. It specifies CASGTGKYGYTF.

The chain is built from TRBV24-1 and TRBJ2-3; possibly TRBD2 for D (5 bases). CDR1 KGHDR and CDR2 SFDVKD come from the germline V gene. CDR3 length: 14 residues. Trimming shortened V by 4 bases and J by 6 bases, and 13 bases separated the two germline ends. Here the CDR3 DNA reads TGTGCCACCAGTGACCTTCAGGTAGCGGATACGCAGTATTTT. This sequence encodes CATSDLQVADTQYF.

The chain recombines TRBV10-3 with TRBJ1-2; D remains unclear. The CDR3 sequence is 16 residues long. Between the trimmed V and J ends, which lost 2 bases and 0 bases, there was a span of 13 bases. Looked up from germline, CDR1 is ENHRY and CDR2 is SYGVKD. For the CDR3, the DNA is TGTGCCATCAGTGAGAAGTGGGAGTCTCCTAACTATGGCTACACCTTC. It encodes CAISEKWESPNYGYTF.

The count of this clone is one. V gene TRBV12-3 or TRBV12-4 combines with J gene TRBJ2-7; 7 bases agree with TRBD1. The CDR3 totals 13 residues. The ends lost 7 bases at V and 6 bases at J; junction bases unmatched: 9. Here the CDR3 DNA reads TGTGCCAGCAATATCGACAGGGTCTCCGAGCAGTACTTC. This sequence encodes CASNIDRVSEQYF.

This clone was seen a few times. The J gene is TRBJ1-2, the V gene TRBV6-6, with 9 bases that match TRBD1. CDR1 and CDR2 (germline): MNHNY, SVGAGI (reference sequence). The CDR3 is 15 amino acids. The V gene end was trimmed by 2 bases and the J gene end by 4 bases; junction bases not matched to a gene: 5. The CDR3 spells CASSYRTGVGYGYTF. The CDR3 coding sequence is TGTGCCAGCAGTTACCGGACAGGGGTTGGCTATGGCTACACCTTC.

The rearrangement uses TRBV11-1 and TRBJ1-2; TRBD1 might be the D (6 bases). Germline values: CDR1 SGHAT, CDR2 FQDESV (reference sequence). This CDR3 region has 13 residues. V was cut by 5 bases and J by 5 bases, with 12 bases left in between. The CDR3 reads CASSPSGTYGYTF. CDR3 nucleotide sequence: TGTGCCAGCAGCCCCTCCGGGACATATGGCTACACCTTC.

The chain has TRBV4-1 and TRBJ2-3, with 10 bases fitting TRBD1. This CDR3 spans 16 amino acids. Trimming cost V 3 bases and J 4 bases; bases outside gene matches: 7. Looked up from germline, CDR1 is MGHRA and CDR2 is YSYEKL. As DNA, the CDR3 is TGCGCCAGCAGCCAGAGGACAGGGGGAGGGGCAGATACGCAGTATTTT. As protein: CASSQRTGGGADTQYF.

The chain uses TRBV30 and TRBJ1-2, with D hard to call. Germline CDR1 and CDR2: GTSNPN and SVGIG (reference sequence). Trimming took off 4 bases at V and 5 bases at J, with 11 bases between the two ends. The CDR3 sequence is 12 residues long. The CDR3 bases are TGTGCCTGGACAGTTACACTATATGGCTACACCTTC. This encodes CAWTVTLYGYTF.

The V and J genes are TRBV27 and TRBJ2-3, with 9 bases fitting TRBD1. CDR3 size: 14 residues. Germline values: CDR1 MNHEY, CDR2 SMNVEV (reference sequence). J gave up 7 bases and V 9 bases, and 11 bases lay outside the gene matches. The chain's CDR3 is CASGTGPDFYTQYF. In nucleotides, the CDR3 is TGTGCCAGTGGGACAGGGCCCGACTTCTATACGCAGTATTTT.

As regards this clone: Within the sample, other DNA sequences also encode this same CDR3. The chain combines TRBV18 with TRBJ1-2; 8 bases match TRBD1. V lost 3 bases to trimming and J lost 5 bases; unmatched junction nucleotides: 2. There are 13 residues in the CDR3. Germline CDR1 and CDR2: KGHSH and LQKENI. CDR3 residues: CASSPDREYGYTF. CDR3 sequence (DNA): TGTGCCAGCTCACCGGACAGGGAATATGGCTACACCTTC.

This CDR3 is CASSPPTGTYNEQFF. The DNA for the CDR3 is TGTGCCAGCTCACCACCGACAGGGACCTACAATGAGCAGTTCTTC. The chain combines TRBV18 with TRBJ2-1; 7 bases align to TRBD1. Germline assignment: CDR1 KGHSH and CDR2 LQKENI. The J segment lost 2 bases and the V segment lost 0 bases, leaving 1 base of the junction unmatched. This CDR3 has 15 amino acids.

The chain uses TRBV24-1 and TRBJ2-7; D possibly corresponds to TRBD1 (5 bases). V was pared by 4 bases and J by 6 bases, with 9 bases between. Germline CDR1 is KGHDR and CDR2 is SFDVKD. This CDR3 region has 12 residues. Here the CDR3 DNA reads TGTGCCACCAGTGACAGCCAGGGCGAGCAGTACTTC. Translated: CATSDSQGEQYF.

The chain employs TRBV19 and TRBJ2-2; 9 bases map to TRBD2. Germline V gene data show CDR1 as LNHDA and CDR2 as SQIVND (reference sequence). J gave up 6 bases and V 6 bases, and 17 bases lay outside the gene matches. This CDR3 contains 18 residues. The CDR3 loop is CASSTATGLAVKAGELFF. The CDR3 nucleotides read TGTGCCAGTAGCACCGCAACGGGACTAGCTGTGAAGGCCGGGGAGCTGTTTTTT. Full variable domain (outside the CDR3, taken from reference TRBV19 and TRBJ2-2): DGGITQSPKYLFRKEGQNVTLSCEQNLNHDAMYWYRQDPGQGLRLIYYSQIVNDFQKGDIAEGYSVSREKKESFPLTVTSAQKNPTAFYLCASSTATGLAVKAGELFFGEGSRLTVL.

CDR3: CASSLTGAGLSMNTEAFF. CDR3 in DNA: TGTGCCAGCAGCTTAACGGGGGCAGGACTCTCAATGAACACTGAAGCTTTCTTT. This chain joins TRBV7-3 and TRBJ1-1, with a tentative D call TRBD1 (6 bases). The CDR3 is made up of 18 amino acids. Per germline, CDR1 SGHTA and CDR2 FQGTGA. The V gene lost 0 bases and the J gene lost 0 bases, with 17 bases spanning the gap.

The V and J genes are TRBV5-5 and TRBJ1-2; a possible D gene is TRBD1 (6 bases). The V gene lost 1 base and the J gene lost 8 bases, with 15 bases spanning the gap. There are 14 residues in the CDR3. CDR1 and CDR2 (germline): SGHKS, YYEKEE (reference sequence). CDR3 sequence reads: CASSLFQGLGGYTF. Written as DNA, the CDR3 is TGTGCCAGCAGCTTGTTTCAGGGGTTGGGCGGCTACACCTTC.

This rearrangement joins TRBV5-1 to TRBJ2-7, with 11 nucleotides matching TRBD2. V trimming: 3 bases; J trimming: 4 bases; junction bases outside the gene matches: 3. The germline V gene encodes CDR1 SGHRS and CDR2 YFSETQ. CDR3 length: 14 residues. CDR3 coding DNA: TGCGCCAGCAGCTCTACTAGCGGGAGATACGAGCAGTACTTC. This codes for CASSSTSGRYEQYF.

This clone was detected only a few times. The chain combines TRBV4-1 with TRBJ2-7; 7 nucleotides align to TRBD1. Germline V gene data show CDR1 as MGHRA and CDR2 as YSYEKL. The CDR3 loop spans 14 amino acids. V was clipped by 3 bases and J by 5 bases; unmatched bases: 7. The CDR3 coding sequence is TGCGCCAGCAGCCACCCGGGACAGAGGAACGAGCAGTACTTC. Its translation is CASSHPGQRNEQYF.